This TCR beta chain was obtained from a study of T cell repertoires in cytomegalovirus infection. About the study: In the study, CMV epitopes included recently identified HLA-C-restricted and well-studied HLA-B-restricted ones. A matching HLA type, together with CMV infection, was signaled by public TCR beta signatures.

This clonotype was counted at least ten times. Antigen: not known. The study, taken as a whole, reports: Totalled public TCR beta family frequency picked out people who carried CMV plus the relevant HLA. The ex vivo response showed dominance by HLA-C-restricted CMV-specific TCR beta clonotypes.

One entry per CDR3 protein, called by TCRdb with MiXCR from the reads. This table holds 360,000 or so distinct CDR3 sequences, nearly 35% found once. The CDR3 covers 13 residues. The ends were cut back, 0 bases at V and 7 bases at J, with 7 bases in the middle. Germline V gene lookup returns CDR1 SEHNR and CDR2 FQNEAQ (reference sequence). This clonotype originated in a human donor in good health (CMV status not recorded). Some clones in this sample may be carry-over from other donors' samples. This chain joins TRBV7-9 and TRBJ2-1; D not resolved. This specimen was cultured PBMCs, taken from culture after CMV antigen stimulation. The CDR3 DNA reads TGTGCCAGCAGCTTAGCCCGGACGAATGAGCAGTTCTTC. Protein sequence: CASSLARTNEQFF. The full variable domain, completed using reference TRBV7-9 and TRBJ2-1, is DTGVSQNPRHKITKRGQNVTFRCDPISEHNRLYWYRQTLGQGPEFLTYFQNEAQLEKSRLLSDRFSAERPKGSFSTLEIQRTEQGDSAMYLCASSLARTNEQFFGPGTRLTVL.